Shown below are 30 T cell receptor beta chains from a single sample sequenced in a study of blood T cell repertoires in COVID-19. Assay used: immunoSEQ multiplex PCR; TCRdb lists only in-frame clones, some missing. Found here are about 190,000 clones, roughly 81% of them singletons; the top ten hold about 5%. Material for sequencing was peripheral blood. The receptors derive from a woman older than 75 with acute or convalescent COVID-19.

V gene TRBV28 combines with J gene TRBJ2-7; tentative D call: TRBD2 (6 bases). Looked up from germline, CDR1 is MDHEN and CDR2 is SYDVKM. V dropped 3 bases and J dropped 1 base, with 13 bases sitting between them. This CDR3 contains 15 residues. CDR3 nucleotide sequence: TGTGCCAGCAGTTTGGACTACCTCGCTTCCTACGAGCAGTACTTC. Translation: CASSLDYLASYEQYF. Full variable domain (rest looked up from reference TRBV28 and TRBJ2-7): DVKVTQSSRYLVKRTGEKVFLECVQDMDHENMFWYRQDPGLGLRLIYFSYDVKMKEKGDIPEGYSVSREKKERFSLILESASTNQTSMYLCASSLDYLASYEQYFGPGTRLTVT.

This clone appeared a single time. The chain is built from TRBV10-3 and TRBJ1-3; TRBD1 agrees at 11 bases. Germline V gives CDR1 ENHRY, CDR2 SYGVKD. V was clipped by 6 bases and J by 4 bases; unmatched bases: 5. CDR3 length equals 15 residues. For the CDR3, the DNA is TGTGCCATCAGGCGGACAGGGGGCCTCGGAAACACCATATATTTT. Encoded protein: CAIRRTGGLGNTIYF.

The genes are TRBV27 and TRBJ2-1, with D unresolved. V was cut by 0 bases and J by 0 bases, with 12 bases left in between. Germline CDR1 MNHEY, CDR2 SMNVEV (reference sequence). The CDR3 runs to 17 residues. This chain's CDR3 is CASSLSMAGLSYNEQFF. As DNA, the CDR3 is TGTGCCAGCAGTTTATCTATGGCTGGGCTCTCCTACAATGAGCAGTTCTTC.

V gene TRBV5-1 combines with J gene TRBJ2-7; D remains ambiguous. V lost 0 bases and J lost 2, with 9 bases in between. The CDR3 loop spans 14 amino acids. From germline, CDR1 is SGHRS and CDR2 YFSETQ. The CDR3 protein is CASSLAARTYEQYF. The CDR3 DNA sequence: TGCGCCAGCAGCTTGGCCGCCAGGACCTACGAGCAGTACTTC.

The rearrangement joins TRBV10-3 to TRBJ1-1, with D maybe TRBD1 (6 bases). Germline loops: CDR1 ENHRY, CDR2 SYGVKD. With 0 bases removed from V and 1 base from J, the gap between germline ends came to 12 bases. The CDR3 totals 16 residues. CDR3: CAISESTGGGNTEAFF. The CDR3 DNA is TGTGCCATCAGTGAGTCGACGGGAGGGGGGAACACTGAAGCTTTCTTT.

This clone appeared a few times. The V and J genes are TRBV28 and TRBJ2-4; D is possibly TRBD1 (6 bases). The CDR3 loop spans 13 amino acids. The germline V gene encodes CDR1 MDHEN and CDR2 SYDVKM. V was cut by 4 bases and J by 6 bases, with 10 bases left in between. Here the CDR3 reads CASSSQGLNIQYF. The CDR3 DNA is TGTGCCAGCAGTTCACAGGGCCTAAACATTCAGTACTTC.

This clone has more than one count but fewer than ten. The chain's CDR3 is CASSDGQENTEAFF. In nucleotides, the CDR3 is TGTGCCAGCAGCGACGGACAGGAGAACACTGAAGCTTTCTTT. V gene TRBV7-8 combines with J gene TRBJ1-1, with 7 bases that match TRBD1. This CDR3 has 14 amino acids. Trimming took 5 bases from V and 1 from J; bases not matched to a gene: 4. Germline V gives CDR1 SGHVS, CDR2 FQNEAQ.

The chain carries TRBV7-2 and TRBJ2-2; maybe TRBD2 (6 bases). Germline CDR1 is SGHTA and CDR2 is FQGNSA. The CDR3 has 15 amino acids. The V gene lost 4 bases and the J gene lost 6 bases, with 15 bases spanning the gap. DNA of the CDR3: TGTGCCAGCAGCTCTAGCGCCCCTGGGGCCGGGGAGCTGTTTTTT. Encoded protein: CASSSSAPGAGELFF.

The chain uses TRBV6-5 and TRBJ1-5; TRBD1 matches 9 bases. V lost 4 bases, J lost 11 bases, and 6 bases stayed unmatched. This CDR3 is 13 amino acids long. The V gene's germline CDR1 is MNHEY and CDR2 SVGAGI. The CDR3 nucleotides are TGTGCCAGCAGTTCTCGGGACAGGGAATCCCAGCATTTT. Protein sequence: CASSSRDRESQHF.

This CDR3 reads CASTKTGGQDLRGQLFF. CDR3 DNA sequence: TGTGCCAGCACAAAGACCGGCGGCCAAGATCTTAGGGGTCAGCTGTTTTTT. This sequence joins TRBV11-2 and TRBJ2-2; D possibly corresponds to TRBD1 (5 bases). The CDR3 totals 17 residues. Looked up from germline, CDR1 is SGHAT and CDR2 is FQNNGV. The V end was cut by 7 bases, the J end by 12 bases, with 30 bases between.

This chain uses TRBV6-2 or TRBV6-3 with TRBJ1-5, with 9 nucleotides matching TRBD1. J was trimmed by 4 bases and V by 5 bases; bases with no gene match: 12. The CDR3 spans 17 residues. CDR1 is MNHEY, CDR2 SVGEGT, per germline. CDR3 nucleotide sequence: TGTGCCAGCAGTGACGATTTCATCGGGACAGGGAATCAGCCCCAGCATTTT. It codes for CASSDDFIGTGNQPQHF.

The chain employs TRBV4-3 and TRBJ1-1; TRBD1 might be the D (6 bases). V was trimmed by 0 bases and J by 6 bases, leaving 14 bases between them. Looked up from germline, CDR1 is LGHNA and CDR2 is YSLEER. There are 15 residues in the CDR3. Written as DNA, the CDR3 is TGCGCCAGCAGCCAAGAATTAGGGGGTTTGGCTGAAGCTTTCTTT. Its translation is CASSQELGGLAEAFF.

This chain joins TRBV27 and TRBJ2-7; 10 bases line up with TRBD2. Germline V gene data show CDR1 as MNHEY and CDR2 as SMNVEV (reference sequence). Trimming removed 2 bases from V and 4 bases from J; junction bases left unmatched: 2. This CDR3 spans 14 amino acids. CDR3 DNA: TGTGCCAGCAGTTTACTAGCGGGAGCTTACGAGCAGTACTTC. Encoded protein: CASSLLAGAYEQYF.

V and J are TRBV15 and TRBJ1-4; D is possibly TRBD1 (6 bases). Germline lookup yields CDR1 LNHNV and CDR2 YYDKDF (reference sequence). The CDR3 length is 15 residues. V shed 5 bases and J shed 6 bases, with 16 bases lying between them. The CDR3 reads CATSRSPGHDEKLFF. DNA for the CDR3: TGTGCCACCAGCCGATCCCCGGGACATGATGAAAAACTGTTTTTT. Combining the CDR3 with reference TRBV15 and TRBJ1-4 gives the whole variable domain DAMVIQNPRYQVTQFGKPVTLSCSQTLNHNVMYWYQQKSSQAPKLLFHYYDKDFNNEADTPDNFQSRRPNTSFCFLDIRSPGLGDTAMYLCATSRSPGHDEKLFFGSGTQLSVL.

The rearrangement joins TRBV18 to TRBJ2-6, with 9 bases fitting TRBD1. This CDR3 is built from 17 residues. CDR1 and CDR2 (germline): KGHSH, LQKENI. V lost 2 bases to trimming and J lost 2 bases; unmatched junction nucleotides: 4. In DNA, the CDR3 is TGTGCCAGCTCACCATGGACAGGGGAAGCTGGGGCCAACGTCCTGACTTTC. Translation gives CASSPWTGEAGANVLTF.

This clone was counted a single time. The CDR3 DNA is TGTGCCAGCAGTTACTCGAGGTCTTTCTTT. As protein: CASSYSRSFF. The J gene is TRBJ1-1, the V gene TRBV6-5, with D hard to call. V lost 0 bases to trimming and J lost 12 bases, with 5 bases between them. CDR1 is MNHEY, CDR2 SVGAGI, per germline. The CDR3 has 10 residues.

V gene TRBV27 combines with J gene TRBJ1-2; D possibly corresponds to TRBD1 (5 bases). The V gene lost 0 bases and the J gene lost 8 bases, with 13 bases spanning the gap. Per the germline V gene, CDR1 is MNHEY and CDR2 is SMNVEV (reference sequence). This CDR3 has 14 residues. The CDR3 protein is CASSLSTGSGGYTF. The CDR3 DNA reads TGTGCCAGCAGTTTATCTACAGGAAGTGGCGGCTACACCTTC.

V usage is TRBV19 and J usage is TRBJ1-1; no reliable D call. Germline-derived CDR1 and CDR2 are LNHDA and SQIVND (reference sequence). The CDR3 length is 18 residues. V was clipped by 3 bases and J by 0 bases, with 20 bases between them. Written as DNA, the CDR3 is TGTGCCAGTAGTATGGGGATGAGGGCGCGAGATATGAACACTGAAGCTTTCTTT. The encoded protein is CASSMGMRARDMNTEAFF.

In its sample, this clone was seen a few times. The V and J genes are TRBV4-1 and TRBJ1-5; D possibly corresponds to TRBD1 (5 bases). Looked up from germline, CDR1 is MGHRA and CDR2 is YSYEKL. The CDR3 totals 15 residues. The V gene lost 3 bases and the J gene lost 6 bases, with 15 bases spanning the gap. The CDR3 protein is CASSQLGREAQPQHF. CDR3 DNA sequence: TGCGCCAGCAGCCAGTTGGGCAGGGAGGCTCAGCCCCAGCATTTT.

This chain joins TRBV6-5 and TRBJ2-2, with D possibly being TRBD1 (7 bases). In germline, CDR1 is MNHEY, CDR2 SVGAGI. The CDR3 extends over 14 amino acids. The V end was cut by 8 bases, the J end by 1 base, with 11 bases between. The CDR3: CASGGDRNTGELFF. The CDR3 nucleotides read TGTGCCAGCGGCGGGGACAGGAACACCGGGGAGCTGTTTTTT.

The chain recombines TRBV7-2 with TRBJ1-4; the D is unclear. Between the trimmed V and J ends, which lost 3 bases and 10 bases, there was a span of 18 bases. CDR3 size: 15 residues. Germline V gives CDR1 SGHTA, CDR2 FQGNSA. As DNA, the CDR3 is TGTGCCAGCAGCTTGGTGTCGGGAACGGGTGGAAAACTGTTTTTT. Encoded protein: CASSLVSGTGGKLFF.

The chain links TRBV7-9 to TRBJ2-1; no definite D call. V shed 4 bases and J shed 0 bases, with 10 bases lying between them. CDR1 is SEHNR and CDR2 is FQNEAQ in the germline V gene (reference sequence). The CDR3 extends over 15 amino acids. The CDR3 DNA reads TGTGCCAGCAGCTCCGACCGGAGCTCCTACAATGAGCAGTTCTTC. Translating it yields CASSSDRSSYNEQFF.

The CDR3 region has the DNA TGTGCCAGCATGCCGGCTGACAGGGTGTACACTGAAGCTTTCTTT. Translating it yields CASMPADRVYTEAFF. This rearrangement joins TRBV27 to TRBJ1-1; 7 bases fit TRBD1. V lost 7 bases to trimming and J lost 3 bases; unmatched junction nucleotides: 11. This CDR3 has 15 residues. The germline V gene encodes CDR1 MNHEY and CDR2 SMNVEV (reference sequence).

CDR3 coding DNA: TGTGCCAGTAGTATTCCCGGACAGGTCACAGATACGCAGTATTTT. Translating it yields CASSIPGQVTDTQYF. The chain recombines TRBV19 with TRBJ2-3; the match to TRBD1 covers 7 bases. The V segment lost 3 bases and the J segment 2 bases; nucleotides outside the gene matches: 5. The CDR3 is 15 residues long. Germline CDR1 and CDR2: LNHDA and SQIVND (reference sequence).

The chain links TRBV6-1 to TRBJ1-2, with D possibly being TRBD1 (6 bases). V was pared by 2 bases and J by 4 bases, with 14 bases between. Germline CDR1 MNHNS, CDR2 SASEGT. The CDR3 consists of 15 residues. The CDR3 DNA reads as TGTGCCAGCAGTGAAACGCAGGGGAGTTCCTATGGCTACACCTTC. Amino acid sequence: CASSETQGSSYGYTF.

Written as DNA, the CDR3 is TGTGCCAGCAGCCAAGGGATCCAAGGGGGAGCGGGAAATGAGCAGTTCTTC. Protein product: CASSQGIQGGAGNEQFF. The rearrangement links TRBV4-2 to TRBJ2-1; a possible D gene is TRBD2 (7 bases). Trimming removed 1 base from V and 7 bases from J, with 20 bases in between. Germline CDR1 and CDR2: LGHNA and YNFKEQ. The CDR3 is made up of 17 amino acids.

In this sample, this clone turned up once. The chain uses TRBV27 and TRBJ1-5; TRBD1 agrees at 9 bases. V shed 3 bases, J shed 6 bases, and the junction held 15 bases outside the gene matches. Germline CDR1 and CDR2: MNHEY and SMNVEV (reference sequence). The CDR3 extends over 18 amino acids. The CDR3: CASSFARTGEDLGQPQHF. Here the CDR3 DNA reads TGTGCCAGCAGTTTTGCTAGGACAGGGGAGGATTTGGGTCAGCCCCAGCATTTT.

V is TRBV7-3 and J is TRBJ2-4; D may be TRBD1 (6 bases). Germline V gene lookup returns CDR1 SGHTA and CDR2 FQGTGA. The CDR3 contains 15 residues. The V and J ends lost 3 bases and 8 bases respectively, with 17 bases between them. The CDR3 here is CASSLSGVGGDIQYF. DNA for the CDR3: TGTGCCAGCAGCTTGTCAGGGGTGGGTGGGGACATTCAGTACTTC.

The gene calls are TRBV11-2 and TRBJ1-2, with 9 bases fitting TRBD1. The V and J ends lost 4 bases and 4 bases, in that order; junction bases with no gene match: 1. The CDR3 covers 13 residues. Per germline, CDR1 SGHAT and CDR2 FQNNGV. The CDR3 loop is CASSSGQGYGYTF. The CDR3 bases are TGTGCCAGCAGCTCGGGACAGGGCTATGGCTACACCTTC.

The chain combines TRBV27 with TRBJ2-7, with D tentatively TRBD1 (5 bases). Deletions cut 5 bases from V and 3 bases from J, with 20 bases between. Germline V gene sequence: CDR1 MNHEY, CDR2 SMNVEV (reference sequence). This CDR3 comprises 16 residues. CDR3 protein: CASSTPDSLSNYEQYF. CDR3 bases: TGTGCCAGCAGTACTCCCGACAGCCTCTCCAACTACGAGCAGTACTTC.